These 28 T cell receptor beta chains were sequenced from one sample in a study of identical twins. TCRdb analysed the 5' RACE reads with MiXCR anew, one entry per CDR3 protein. Of 500,000 to 600,000 distinct CDR3 sequences listed, 20% to 25% are singletons. These sequences were also reported in another study, on T cells expressing NK-cell markers.

Sequenced input: CD4+ T cells sorted from blood. The receptors shown here come from a woman aged 18-29 years in good health.

The chain carries TRBV7-9 and TRBJ1-1; D call uncertain. CDR1 and CDR2 (germline): SEHNR, FQNEAQ (reference sequence). V lost 8 bases and J lost 1, with 17 bases in between. The CDR3 contains 15 residues. The DNA for the CDR3 is TGTGCCAGCCTCCCCCTCAGGAAGGGGAACACTGAAGCTTTCTTT. Amino acids: CASLPLRKGNTEAFF.

V usage is TRBV12-3 or TRBV12-4 and J usage is TRBJ2-7, with TRBD2 matching over 7 bases. V trimming: 6 bases; J trimming: 4 bases; junction bases outside the gene matches: 15. This CDR3 spans 16 amino acids. The CDR3 reads CASSPGGTTSAYEQYF. The CDR3 DNA sequence: TGTGCCAGCAGCCCCGGCGGTACTACTAGCGCGTACGAGCAGTACTTC.

CDR3 nucleotide sequence: TGCAGTGCCAAGGGCGGGAGGGGTAGGAATGAGCAGTTCTTC. Translated, it gives CSAKGGRGRNEQFF. The genes are TRBV20-1 and TRBJ2-1; 9 nucleotides align to TRBD2. V dropped 6 bases and J dropped 7; count of bases not matched to a gene: 10. Germline V gene sequence: CDR1 DFQATT, CDR2 SNEGSKA (reference sequence). This CDR3 comprises 14 residues.

The V call is TRBV20-1, the J call TRBJ2-7; possibly TRBD1 for D (5 bases). Trimming shortened V by 5 bases and J by 2 bases, and 13 bases separated the two germline ends. The V gene's germline CDR1 is DFQATT and CDR2 SNEGSKA (reference sequence). This CDR3 contains 13 residues. The CDR3 nucleotides read TGCAGTGCTGAACAGGCGGACCCCTACGAGCAGTACTTC. This codes for CSAEQADPYEQYF.

This clonotype was picked up a small number of times. V and J are TRBV5-6 and TRBJ1-2; D gene ambiguous. This CDR3 has 15 amino acids. Trimming stripped 4 bases from V and 5 bases from J, with 18 bases between. Germline V gives CDR1 SGHDT, CDR2 YYEEEE. The CDR3 coding sequence is TGTGCCAGCAGCCTGCCCCGCGGTTTGGAGTATGGCTACACCTTC. Translating gives CASSLPRGLEYGYTF. Full variable domain (outside the CDR3, taken from reference TRBV5-6 and TRBJ1-2): DAGVTQSPTHLIKTRGQQVTLRCSPKSGHDTVSWYQQALGQGPQFIFQYYEEEERQRGNFPDRFSGHQFPNYSSELNVNALLLGDSALYLCASSLPRGLEYGYTFGSGTRLTVV.

The chain employs TRBV20-1 and TRBJ2-1; D unresolved. The germline V gene encodes CDR1 DFQATT and CDR2 SNEGSKA (reference sequence). With 3 bases removed from V and 7 bases from J, the gap between germline ends came to 7 bases. The CDR3 is 11 amino acids. CDR3 sequence (DNA): TGCAGTGCTAGTGTCTGGAATGAGCAGTTCTTC. Translation: CSASVWNEQFF.

This clonotype was counted many times. This chain links TRBV6-2 or TRBV6-3 with TRBJ1-5; possibly TRBD1 for D (5 bases). V lost 6 bases and J 9 bases, leaving 15 bases between the germline ends. CDR1 and CDR2 (germline): MNHEY, SVGEGT. CDR3 length: 13 residues. CDR3 amino acids: CASRQRGEGPQHF. CDR3 nucleotides: TGTGCCAGCAGACAACGGGGGGAGGGGCCCCAGCATTTT.

This clonotype showed up just a few times. The chain uses TRBV11-2 and TRBJ2-7, with 12 bases fitting TRBD2. J lost 7 bases, V lost 3 bases, and 7 bases had no gene match. In germline, CDR1 is SGHAT, CDR2 FQNNGV. This CDR3 spans 15 amino acids. The CDR3 loop reads CASSFLAGGTEEQYF. In DNA form, the CDR3 reads TGTGCCAGCAGCTTCCTAGCGGGGGGGACAGAGGAGCAGTACTTC. The whole variable domain, remainder taken from reference TRBV11-2 and TRBJ2-7, is EAGVAQSPRYKIIEKRQSVAFWCNPISGHATLYWYQQILGQGPKLLIQFQNNGVVDDSQLPKDRFSAERLKGVDSTLKIQPAKLEDSAVYLCASSFLAGGTEEQYFGPGTRLTVT.

In this sample, this clonotype turned up a few times. This chain joins TRBV11-2 and TRBJ2-7; 15 bases are a match to TRBD2. V lost 4 bases and J lost 7; bases outside the gene matches: 17. The CDR3 sequence is 19 residues long. The V gene's germline CDR1 is SGHAT and CDR2 FQNNGV. The CDR3 protein is CASSWFGGLAGGPVGEQYF. The DNA of the CDR3 is TGTGCCAGCAGCTGGTTTGGAGGACTAGCGGGAGGGCCCGTAGGAGAGCAGTACTTC.

The V call is TRBV10-1, the J call TRBJ2-5, with D perhaps matching TRBD2 (5 bases). The V gene lost 6 bases and the J gene lost 1 base, with 12 bases spanning the gap. CDR1 is WNHNN, CDR2 SYGVQD, per germline (reference sequence). CDR3 length: 14 residues. CDR3 amino acids: CASRASGAQETQYF. DNA for the CDR3: TGCGCCAGCAGGGCAAGCGGAGCCCAAGAGACCCAGTACTTC.

This clonotype has just a few counts. V and J are TRBV24-1 and TRBJ2-3, with unresolved D. The CDR3 runs to 15 residues. Germline CDR1 and CDR2: KGHDR and SFDVKD. V was shortened by 4 bases and J by 7 bases, with 17 bases between the two germline ends. DNA for the CDR3: TGTGCCACCAGTGACCCGGTCAGGAGTGCACATACGCAGTATTTT. It translates to CATSDPVRSAHTQYF.

This clonotype appeared a few times. The chain recombines TRBV10-3 with TRBJ2-3; D not resolved. Germline V lookup: CDR1 ENHRY, CDR2 SYGVKD. The CDR3 runs to 14 residues. The V and J ends lost 4 bases and 2 bases respectively, with 10 bases between them. The CDR3: CAISGRSYTDTQYF. The CDR3 DNA reads as TGTGCCATCAGTGGGCGGTCCTACACAGATACGCAGTATTTT.

This clonotype was recorded once. The genes are TRBV6-5 and TRBJ1-2; D not certain. V was trimmed by 2 bases and J by 7 bases, leaving 17 bases between them. Germline V gene sequence: CDR1 MNHEY, CDR2 SVGAGI. This CDR3 has 15 amino acids. CDR3 sequence reads: CASSYDTNIRTGYTF. CDR3 nucleotides: TGTGCCAGCAGTTACGACACAAACATACGAACTGGCTACACCTTC.

The DNA for the CDR3 is TGTGCCAGTAGTCGTTCCGGGAGTAAGAGAGGCAATCAGCCCCAGCATTTT. This encodes CASSRSGSKRGNQPQHF. V and J are TRBV19 and TRBJ1-5; D is ambiguous. V lost 5 bases to trimming and J lost 2 bases, with 19 bases between them. The length of the CDR3 is 17 residues. From germline, CDR1 is LNHDA and CDR2 SQIVND (reference sequence).

This clonotype turned up a few times. The CDR3 nucleotides read TGTGCCACCAGCAGAGATTTAACGTCCTACGAGCAGTACTTC. Translating it yields CATSRDLTSYEQYF. J is TRBJ2-7 and V is TRBV15; D unresolved. In germline, CDR1 is LNHNV, CDR2 YYDKDF (reference sequence). Trimming pared 0 bases from V and 1 base from J, leaving 7 bases between. This CDR3 spans 14 amino acids.

V gene TRBV4-3 combines with J gene TRBJ2-2, with 9 bases aligning to TRBD2. V dropped 0 bases and J dropped 3; count of bases not matched to a gene: 5. The CDR3 sequence is 17 residues long. Germline V CDR1 and CDR2: LGHNA, YSLEER. CDR3 bases: TGCGCCAGCAGCCAAGAAACTGCGGGAGGGTACACCGGGGAGCTGTTTTTT. This codes for CASSQETAGGYTGELFF.

This clonotype came up many times. An end of the junction does not agree with germline; a read error may underlie this. This sequence joins TRBV7-9 and TRBJ2-3, with 8 bases aligning to TRBD2. The germline V gene encodes CDR1 SEHNR and CDR2 FQNEAQ (reference sequence). The CDR3 length is 13 residues. CDR3 amino acids: CASSLSGGDTQYF. The CDR3 coding sequence is TGCGCCAGCAGCCTGAGCGGGGGAGATACGCAGTATTTT.

This clonotype has more than one count but fewer than ten. The chain has TRBV5-1 and TRBJ2-3; weak D call: TRBD2 (6 bases). Trimming took 3 bases from V and 2 from J, leaving 10 bases between them. The CDR3 loop spans 14 amino acids. CDR1 and CDR2 from the germline V gene are SGHRS and YFSETQ. CDR3 region: CASSSGVYTDTQYF. The CDR3, as DNA: TGCGCCAGCAGCTCGGGGGTATACACAGATACGCAGTATTTT.

This clonotype has a count of ten or more. The J gene is TRBJ2-5, the V gene TRBV7-3, with TRBD2 as a possible D gene (6 bases). The CDR3 has 14 amino acids. The V gene lost 5 bases and the J gene lost 5 bases, with 15 bases spanning the gap. Germline V gene sequence: CDR1 SGHTA, CDR2 FQGTGA. The CDR3 DNA is TGTGCCAGCAGCCGCGGAGGCGGGGCGGAGACCCAGTACTTC. Translated: CASSRGGGAETQYF.

This clonotype occurred a few times. The chain combines TRBV12-3 or TRBV12-4 with TRBJ1-2; the D gene is possibly TRBD1 (5 bases). The CDR3 has 15 amino acids. The V gene lost 5 bases and the J gene lost 3 bases, with 16 bases spanning the gap. The chain's CDR3 is CASSLGPAGDYGYTF. The CDR3 nucleotides read TGTGCCAGCAGTCTGGGACCTGCCGGGGACTATGGCTACACCTTC.

The V and J genes are TRBV11-2 and TRBJ2-7; either TRBD1 or TRBD2 may fit D (7 bases each). The length of the CDR3 is 18 residues. CDR1 and CDR2 (germline): SGHAT, FQNNGV. The V end was cut by 0 bases, the J end by 6 bases, with 24 bases between. The CDR3 nucleotides read TGTGCCAGCAGCTTAGAGGACAGGATAGGGCGCGGGAGAGGCGAGCAGTACTTC. This codes for CASSLEDRIGRGRGEQYF.

V and J are TRBV4-1 and TRBJ2-1; possibly TRBD2 for D (5 bases). Trimming pared 4 bases from V and 2 bases from J, leaving 15 bases between. This CDR3 region has 16 residues. The germline V gene encodes CDR1 MGHRA and CDR2 YSYEKL. This CDR3 is CASSPIWASTYNEQFF. The CDR3 DNA reads as TGCGCCAGCAGCCCTATATGGGCTAGCACCTACAATGAGCAGTTCTTC.

This chain links TRBV20-1 with TRBJ1-2; 8 nucleotides agree with TRBD1. Germline V gene lookup returns CDR1 DFQATT and CDR2 SNEGSKA (reference sequence). The length of the CDR3 is 14 residues. With 3 bases clipped from V and 6 bases from J, the junction kept 9 bases outside the gene matches. CDR3 amino acids: CSASRTGLTDGYTF. The CDR3, as DNA: TGCAGTGCTAGTAGGACAGGGTTGACGGATGGCTACACCTTC.

The chain links TRBV6-5 to TRBJ2-5; D is ambiguous. This CDR3 region has 14 residues. Germline lookup yields CDR1 MNHEY and CDR2 SVGAGI. With 0 bases removed from V and 0 bases from J, the gap between germline ends came to 5 bases. Here the CDR3 DNA reads TGTGCCAGCAGTTACTCGGCCGACCAAGAGACCCAGTACTTC. It is translated as CASSYSADQETQYF.

V and J are TRBV7-9 and TRBJ1-2; D unresolved. The ends were cut back, 1 base at V and 8 bases at J, with 14 bases in the middle. The CDR3 sequence is 14 residues long. CDR1 is SEHNR and CDR2 is FQNEAQ in the germline V gene (reference sequence). The CDR3 DNA is TGTGCCAGCAGCTTAGAGGGAGAGGTGCAGGGCTACACCTTC. Residues: CASSLEGEVQGYTF.

This clonotype turned up a few times. This rearrangement joins TRBV7-2 to TRBJ2-7, with 7 nucleotides matching TRBD1. V was pared by 4 bases and J by 3 bases, with 6 bases of the junction left unmatched. The CDR3 totals 14 residues. The germline V gene encodes CDR1 SGHTA and CDR2 FQGNSA. Here the CDR3 DNA reads TGTGCCAGCAGCTATGGTCAGGGGGTCTACGAGCAGTACTTC. This sequence encodes CASSYGQGVYEQYF.

This chain connects TRBV3-1 to TRBJ2-2; TRBD1 matches at 7 bases. Germline CDR1 is LGHDT and CDR2 is YNNKEL (reference sequence). The J segment lost 8 bases and the V segment lost 1 base, leaving 7 bases of the junction unmatched. CDR3 size: 15 residues. CDR3 residues: CASSQGDRVGGELFF. The CDR3 nucleotides are TGTGCCAGCAGCCAAGGAGACAGGGTAGGGGGGGAGCTGTTTTTT.

Of note for this clonotype: A read error may account for a junction end that differs from germline. The rearrangement uses TRBV20-1 and TRBJ2-7, with a weak D call TRBD2 (6 bases). The CDR3 contains 12 residues. From germline, CDR1 is DFQATT and CDR2 SNEGSKA (reference sequence). The chain's CDR3 is CSASGSSSEQYF. The CDR3, as DNA: TGCAGTGCTAGCGGGAGTTCCTCCGAGCAGTACTTC.